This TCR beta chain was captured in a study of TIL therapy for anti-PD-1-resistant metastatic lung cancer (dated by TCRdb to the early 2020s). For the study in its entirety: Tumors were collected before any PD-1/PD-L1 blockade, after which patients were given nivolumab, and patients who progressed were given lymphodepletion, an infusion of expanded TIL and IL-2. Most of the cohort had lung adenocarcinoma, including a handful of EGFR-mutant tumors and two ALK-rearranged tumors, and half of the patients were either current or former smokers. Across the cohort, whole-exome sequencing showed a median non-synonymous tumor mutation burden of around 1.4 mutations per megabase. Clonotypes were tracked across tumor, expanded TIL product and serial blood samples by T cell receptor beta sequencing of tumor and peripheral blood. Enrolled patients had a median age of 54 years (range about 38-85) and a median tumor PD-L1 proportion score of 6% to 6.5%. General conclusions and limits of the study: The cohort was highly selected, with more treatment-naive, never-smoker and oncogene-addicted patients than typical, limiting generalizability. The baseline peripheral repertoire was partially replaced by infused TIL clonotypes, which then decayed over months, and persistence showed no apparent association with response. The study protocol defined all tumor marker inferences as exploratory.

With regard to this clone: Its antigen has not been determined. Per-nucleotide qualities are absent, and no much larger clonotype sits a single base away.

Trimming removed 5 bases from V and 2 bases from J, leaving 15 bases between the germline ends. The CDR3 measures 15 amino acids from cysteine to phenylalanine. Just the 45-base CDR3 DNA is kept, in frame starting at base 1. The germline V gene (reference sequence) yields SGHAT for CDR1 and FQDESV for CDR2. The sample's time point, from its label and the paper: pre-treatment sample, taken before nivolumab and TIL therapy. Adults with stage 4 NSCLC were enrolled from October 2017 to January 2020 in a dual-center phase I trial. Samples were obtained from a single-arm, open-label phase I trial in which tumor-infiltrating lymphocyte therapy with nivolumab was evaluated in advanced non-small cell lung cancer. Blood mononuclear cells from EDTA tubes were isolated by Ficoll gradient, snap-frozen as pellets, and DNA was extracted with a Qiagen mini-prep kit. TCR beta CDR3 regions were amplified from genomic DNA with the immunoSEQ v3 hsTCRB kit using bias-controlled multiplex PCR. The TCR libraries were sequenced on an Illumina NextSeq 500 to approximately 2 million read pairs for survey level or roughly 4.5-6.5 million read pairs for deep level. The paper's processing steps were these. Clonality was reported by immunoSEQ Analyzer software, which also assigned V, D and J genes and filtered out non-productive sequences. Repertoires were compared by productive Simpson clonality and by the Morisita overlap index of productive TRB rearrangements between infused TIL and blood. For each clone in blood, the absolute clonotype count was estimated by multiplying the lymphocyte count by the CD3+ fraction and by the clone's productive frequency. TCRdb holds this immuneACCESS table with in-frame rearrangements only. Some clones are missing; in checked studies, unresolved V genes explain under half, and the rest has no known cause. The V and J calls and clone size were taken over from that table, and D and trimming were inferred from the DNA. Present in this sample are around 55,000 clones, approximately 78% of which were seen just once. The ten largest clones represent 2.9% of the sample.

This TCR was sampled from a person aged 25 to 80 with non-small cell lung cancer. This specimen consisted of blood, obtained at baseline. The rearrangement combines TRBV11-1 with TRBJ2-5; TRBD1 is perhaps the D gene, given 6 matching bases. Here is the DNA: TGTGCCAGCAGCGCCCCAGGGGATGTACAAGAGACCCAGTACTTC. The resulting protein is CASSAPGDVQETQYF.